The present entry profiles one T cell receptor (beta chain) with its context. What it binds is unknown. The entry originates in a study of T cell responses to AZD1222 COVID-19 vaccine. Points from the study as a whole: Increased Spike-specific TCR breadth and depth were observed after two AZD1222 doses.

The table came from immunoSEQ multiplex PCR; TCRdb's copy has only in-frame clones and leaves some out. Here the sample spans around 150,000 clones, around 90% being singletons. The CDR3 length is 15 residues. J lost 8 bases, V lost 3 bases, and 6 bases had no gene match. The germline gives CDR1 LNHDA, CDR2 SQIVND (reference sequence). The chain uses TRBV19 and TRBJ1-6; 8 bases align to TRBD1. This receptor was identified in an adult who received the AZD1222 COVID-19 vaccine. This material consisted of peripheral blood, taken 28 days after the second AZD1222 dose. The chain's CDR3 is CASSIRQGKDSPLHF. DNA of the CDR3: TGTGCCAGTAGTATCCGACAGGGGAAAGATTCACCCCTCCACTTT. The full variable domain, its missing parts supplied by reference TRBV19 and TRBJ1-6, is DGGITQSPKYLFRKEGQNVTLSCEQNLNHDAMYWYRQDPGQGLRLIYYSQIVNDFQKGDIAEGYSVSREKKESFPLTVTSAQKNPTAFYLCASSIRQGKDSPLHFGNGTRLTVT.